Listed below are T cell receptor beta chains from one sample, sequenced in a study of Graves' ophthalmopathy and Graves' hyperthyroidism. TCRdb ran MiXCR on the multiplex PCR reads and lists one entry per CDR3 protein. The table records about 600,000 distinct CDR3 sequences, roughly 40% of them present only once. Material for sequencing was peripheral blood or thyroid tissue (not recorded which). The receptor set was obtained from an adult man with Graves' hyperthyroidism. CDR3s include the opening cysteine and the closing phenylalanine or tryptophan. D genes are given only for firm matches. The size field is filled for only some rows; it gives once, few, many or a size class.

many	19	TRBJ2-6	NA	TRBV10-3	TGTGCCATCCTCAACCCCCGGGACACGTCTTGGTCCGGGGCCAACGTCCTGACTTTC	CAILNPRDTSWSGANVLTF
few	15	TRBJ1-4	TRBD1	TRBV10-3	TGTGCCAGCAGTTACGCGGGACAGCCAAATGAAAAACTGTTTTTT	CASSYAGQPNEKLFF
few	15	TRBJ2-5	TRBD1	TRBV5-6	TGTGCCAGCGGCTTTGGCACGACAGGGGATGAGACCCAGTACTTC	CASGFGTTGDETQYF
NA	16	TRBJ1-5	TRBD1	TRBV27	TGTGCCAGCAGAGAAGGGACAGGGATTACCAATCAGCCCCAGCATTTT	CASREGTGITNQPQHF
NA	12	TRBJ1-1	TRBD1	TRBV12-3/TRBV12-4	TGTGCCAGCAGTTTTGACAGGGCCGAGGCTTTCTTT	CASSFDRAEAFF
many	14	TRBJ1-6	TRBD1	TRBV28	TGTGCCAGCAGGCGACAGGGAGGGGAATCACCCCTCCACTTT	CASRRQGGESPLHF
many	14	TRBJ1-1	NA	TRBV5-4	TGTGCCAGCAGAACCCAGGGTAGTAGTACTGAAGCTTTCTTT	CASRTQGSSTEAFF
few	13	TRBJ2-7	NA	TRBV27	TGTGCCAGCAGTTTATCACCCAACTACGAGCAGTACTTC	CASSLSPNYEQYF
few	16	TRBJ2-7	NA	TRBV5-5	TGTGCCAGCAGCGCGGGGATACAGGGACTCCTCTACGAGCAGTACTTC	CASSAGIQGLLYEQYF
NA	15	TRBJ2-1	TRBD2	TRBV2	TGTGCCAGCAATACCCGGGACTATCAGTACAATGAGCAGTTCTTC	CASNTRDYQYNEQFF
many	12	TRBJ2-7	NA	TRBV12-3/TRBV12-4	TGTGCCAGCAGGCTCGGACCGAACGAGCAGTACTTC	CASRLGPNEQYF
many	15	TRBJ2-2	NA	TRBV7-9	TGTGCCAGCAGCTCTACTTACCCGAACACCGGGGAGCTGTTTTTT	CASSSTYPNTGELFF
many	14	TRBJ2-5	TRBD2	TRBV5-8	TGTGCCAGCAGTCGGGGGGGCAGGCAAGAGACCCAGTACTTC	CASSRGGRQETQYF
NA	12	TRBJ2-7	NA	TRBV9	TGTGCCAGCAGCCGAAACCACTACGAGCAGTACTTC	CASSRNHYEQYF
NA	13	TRBJ1-4	NA	TRBV28	TGTGCCAGCAGTTTTTGGGTCAGGGAAAAACTGTTTTTT	CASSFWVREKLFF
many	15	TRBJ1-4	TRBD1	TRBV12-3/TRBV12-4	TGTGCCAGCAGACAATCCGGGACAGGGGTCGGAAAACTGTTTTTT	CASRQSGTGVGKLFF
NA	14	TRBJ2-5	NA	TRBV7-6	TGTGCCAGCAGCTTACAACAGGGAGGAGAGACCCAGTACTTC	CASSLQQGGETQYF
few	16	TRBJ2-2	NA	TRBV6-6	TGTGCCAGCAGTTACGGGGGGGCCGCGAACACCGGGGAGCTGTTTTTT	CASSYGGAANTGELFF
many	15	TRBJ1-1	NA	TRBV7-9	TGTGCCAGCAGCTTAGCGCTACCGGAGGACACTGAAGCTTTCTTT	CASSLALPEDTEAFF
once	15	TRBJ1-5	NA	TRBV5-1	TGCGCCAGCAGCCGGGAGGGAGGAGGGGGACAGCCCCAGCATTTT	CASSREGGGGQPQHF
NA	12	TRBJ2-5	TRBD1	TRBV5-5	TGTGCCAGCAGCTTATTGACAGGGGCCCAGTACTTC	CASSLLTGAQYF
NA	14	TRBJ1-6	NA	TRBV7-8	TGTGCCAGCAGCCGTGAACAAATTAATTCACCCCTCCACTTT	CASSREQINSPLHF
NA	14	TRBJ1-5	TRBD1	TRBV9	TGTGCCAGCAGCATTCAGGGGGGAGGAGAGCCCCAGCATTTT	CASSIQGGGEPQHF
NA	15	TRBJ1-5	TRBD1	TRBV19	TGTGCCAGTACCACCGAGGACAGGGGGAGGCAGCCCCAGCATTTT	CASTTEDRGRQPQHF
once	12	TRBJ2-7	NA	TRBV2	TGTGCCAGCACCCGACAGTCCTACGAGCAGTACTTC	CASTRQSYEQYF
many	15	TRBJ1-5	NA	TRBV19	TGTGCCAGTAGTATTGCAGGGGTTAACAATCAGCCCCAGCATTTT	CASSIAGVNNQPQHF
few	13	TRBJ1-2	TRBD1	TRBV30	TGTGCCTGGAGGGGACAGGGGAACTATGGCTACACCTTC	CAWRGQGNYGYTF
once	17	TRBJ2-5	TRBD2	TRBV7-2	TGTGCCAGCAGCTTAGTCGGGTCTAGCGGGACGAAAGAGACCCAGTACTTC	CASSLVGSSGTKETQYF
few	15	TRBJ1-3	NA	TRBV9	TGTGCCAGCAGCGCAGGACACAGCTCTGGAAACACCATATATTTT	CASSAGHSSGNTIYF
NA	15	TRBJ2-5	NA	TRBV7-2	TGTGCCAGCAGTTTAGAGTCAGGGTATGGAGAGACCCAGTACTTC	CASSLESGYGETQYF
many	12	TRBJ1-5	NA	TRBV20-1	TGCAGTGCTAGTGTCCCCAATCAGCCCCAGCATTTT	CSASVPNQPQHF
NA	15	TRBJ1-3	NA	TRBV5-1	TGCGCCAGCAGCTTGGTTGGCTCCACTGGAAACACCATATATTTT	CASSLVGSTGNTIYF
many	14	TRBJ2-7	NA	TRBV14	TGTGCCAGCAGCCAGGAGGGGTTCCCCTACGAGCAGTACTTC	CASSQEGFPYEQYF
NA	14	TRBJ2-3	NA	TRBV10-3	TGTGCCATCAGTGAGACGGATTTCACAGATACGCAGTATTTT	CAISETDFTDTQYF
few	14	TRBJ1-1	NA	TRBV30	TGTGCCTGGAGTCTAGACCGAAGGAACACTGAAGCTTTCTTT	CAWSLDRRNTEAFF
NA	14	TRBJ1-5	TRBD1	TRBV15	TGTGCCACCAACAGGGGGAGGGTCAATCAGCCCCAGCATTTT	CATNRGRVNQPQHF
NA	17	TRBJ2-6	TRBD2	TRBV7-9	TGTGCCAGCAGCCTGACTAGCGGGAGGGTTGGGGCCAACGTCCTGACTTTC	CASSLTSGRVGANVLTF
many	14	TRBJ2-7	NA	TRBV6-5	TGTGCCAGCAGTGCTCTTGGGGGGCGGAACGAGCAGTACTTC	CASSALGGRNEQYF
few	14	TRBJ2-5	NA	TRBV10-3	TGTGCCATCAGTGTGGGTTGGAACCAAGAGACCCAGTACTTC	CAISVGWNQETQYF
NA	15	TRBJ1-1	NA	TRBV2	TGTGCCAGCAGAGTTTACAGGAGCCTGAACACTGAAGCTTTCTTT	CASRVYRSLNTEAFF
many	13	TRBJ2-2	NA	TRBV12-3/TRBV12-4	TGTGCCAGCAGACCGGCCCTGCGCAAGGAGCTGTTTTTT	CASRPALRKELFF
many	13	TRBJ1-5	TRBD1	TRBV19	TGTGCCAGTAGTATCGGACAGGGTCAGCCCCAGCATTTT	CASSIGQGQPQHF
many	17	TRBJ2-6	NA	TRBV5-8	TGTGCCAGCAGCTTGGAATCAGGGGCTGGTGGGGCCAACGTCCTGACTTTC	CASSLESGAGGANVLTF
many	18	TRBJ2-5	TRBD2	TRBV19	TGTGCCAGTAGTATAGATACCCGGACTAGCGCGTACCAAGAGACCCAGTACTTC	CASSIDTRTSAYQETQYF
many	12	TRBJ2-5	NA	TRBV20-1	TGCAGTGCCTCGGGGTACCAAGAGACCCAGTACTTC	CSASGYQETQYF
NA	18	TRBJ2-2	NA	TRBV2	TGTGCCAGCAGTTACTCAGGAGGGGTCCTTAGGAACACCGGGGAGCTGTTTTTT	CASSYSGGVLRNTGELFF
many	14	TRBJ1-5	TRBD1	TRBV12-5	TGTGCTAGTGGTTCGACAGGGGTCAATCAGCCCCAGCATTTT	CASGSTGVNQPQHF
many	14	TRBJ2-7	NA	TRBV6-1	TGTGCCAGCAGTGAATGGGTGGGTTCCTACGAGCAGTACTTC	CASSEWVGSYEQYF
many	14	TRBJ2-2	NA	TRBV5-1	TGCGCCAGCAGCCGCGAAGAGAACACCGGGGAGCTGTTTTTT	CASSREENTGELFF
NA	9	TRBJ1-1	TRBD1	TRBV20-1	TGCAGCGTTGAGACAGGGGCTTTCTTT	CSVETGAFF